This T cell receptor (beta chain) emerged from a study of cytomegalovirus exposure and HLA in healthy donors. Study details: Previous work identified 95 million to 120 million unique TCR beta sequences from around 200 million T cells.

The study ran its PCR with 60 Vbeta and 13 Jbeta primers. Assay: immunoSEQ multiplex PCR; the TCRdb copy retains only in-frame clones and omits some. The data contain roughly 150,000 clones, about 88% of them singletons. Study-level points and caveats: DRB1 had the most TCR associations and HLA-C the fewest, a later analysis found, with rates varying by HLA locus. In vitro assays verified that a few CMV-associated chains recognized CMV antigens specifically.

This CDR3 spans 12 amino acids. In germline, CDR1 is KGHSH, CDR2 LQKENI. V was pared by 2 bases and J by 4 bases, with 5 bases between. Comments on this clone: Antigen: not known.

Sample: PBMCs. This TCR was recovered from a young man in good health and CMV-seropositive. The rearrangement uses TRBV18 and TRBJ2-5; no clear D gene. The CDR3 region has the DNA TGTGCCAGCTCACCAGCCGGAGAGACCCAGTACTTC. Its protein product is CASSPAGETQYF.